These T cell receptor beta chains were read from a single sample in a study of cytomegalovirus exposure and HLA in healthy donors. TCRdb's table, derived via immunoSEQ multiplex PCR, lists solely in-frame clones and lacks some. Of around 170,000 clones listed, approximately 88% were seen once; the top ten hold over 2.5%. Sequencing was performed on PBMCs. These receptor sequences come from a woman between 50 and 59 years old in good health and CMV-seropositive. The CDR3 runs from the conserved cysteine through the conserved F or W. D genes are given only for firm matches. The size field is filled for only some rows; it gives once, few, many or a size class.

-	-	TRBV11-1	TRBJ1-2	TGTGCCAGCAGCCACCTCGACAGGCCCTATGGCTACACCTTC	CASSHLDRPYGYTF
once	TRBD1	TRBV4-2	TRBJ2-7	TGTGCCAGCAGCCAAGGGACAGGGGCTACCTACGAGCAGTACTTC	CASSQGTGATYEQYF
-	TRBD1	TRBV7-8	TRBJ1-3	TGTGCCAGCAGCCAGGACAGGGGGCACACCATATATTTT	CASSQDRGHTIYF
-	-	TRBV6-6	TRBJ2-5	TGTGCCAGCAGTTATCCACTAGCGACCCAGTACTTC	CASSYPLATQYF
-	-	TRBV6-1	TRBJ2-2	TGTGCCAGCAGGGGAGCACTAGGCCCACGGGAGTGGTTTTTT	CASRGALGPREWFF
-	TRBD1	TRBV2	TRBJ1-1	TGTGCCAGCAAACCCAGACAGGGAAATACTGAAGCTTTCTTT	CASKPRQGNTEAFF
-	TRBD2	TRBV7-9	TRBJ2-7	TGTGCCAGCACCCCCCGGGGGGGGGCCTACGAGCAGTACTTC	CASTPRGGAYEQYF
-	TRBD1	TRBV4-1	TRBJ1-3	TGCGCCAGCAGCCAAGAGCTACAGGGGTTTTCTGGAAACACCATATATTTT	CASSQELQGFSGNTIYF
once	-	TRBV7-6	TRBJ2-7	TGTGCCAGCAGCTTATATGCGGGAAGTAGCTCCTACGAGCAGTACTTC	CASSLYAGSSSYEQYF
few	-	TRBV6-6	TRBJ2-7	TGTGCCAGCAGTTACTCGACGACAGTGCACTCCTACGAGCAGTACTTC	CASSYSTTVHSYEQYF
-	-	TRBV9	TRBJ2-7	TGTGCCAGCAGCGTAGAAGGGGGTGGGTCCTACGAGCAGTACTTC	CASSVEGGGSYEQYF
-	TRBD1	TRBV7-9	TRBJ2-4	TGTGCCAGCAGTCCTACAGGGGGCTGGGGCATTCAGTACTTC	CASSPTGGWGIQYF
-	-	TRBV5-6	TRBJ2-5	TGTGCCAGCAGCCAACGCCACACCGGAACGGGGGAGACCCAGTACTTC	CASSQRHTGTGETQYF
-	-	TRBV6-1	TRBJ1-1	TGTGCCAGCATCGCGGGGACTGAAGCTTTCTTT	CASIAGTEAFF